These T cell receptor beta chains were read from a single sample in a study of blood T cell repertoires in COVID-19. Method: immunoSEQ multiplex PCR; TCRdb's copy keeps in-frame clones and lacks some. The table lists tens of thousands of clones, over 75% of them singletons. Sequencing input: peripheral blood. The receptors come from a man in his sixties with acute or convalescent COVID-19. CDR3s include the opening cysteine and the closing phenylalanine or tryptophan. The D gene is left open where the match is weak. A row's size may be missing; if present it is once, few, many or a size class.

d_gene,v_gene,abundance,j_gene,CDR3aa,CDR3nt
TRBD1,TRBV30,NA,TRBJ2-6,CAWSHGTGGYWANVLTF,TGTGCCTGGAGTCACGGGACAGGGGGCTATTGGGCCAACGTCCTGACTTTC
TRBD2,TRBV4-2,NA,TRBJ2-2,CASSQARGGNTGELFF,TGTGCCAGCAGCCAAGCCCGGGGGGGCAACACCGGGGAGCTGTTTTTT
NA,TRBV5-1,NA,TRBJ2-7,CASSLGPGQPEQYF,TGCGCCAGCAGCCTGGGGCCGGGACAACCCGAGCAGTACTTC
TRBD1,TRBV10-3,few,TRBJ1-2,CAIKPQGASGGYTF,TGTGCCATCAAGCCACAGGGGGCCTCGGGTGGCTACACCTTC
TRBD1,TRBV20-1,NA,TRBJ1-5,CSASYTGTGGNQPQHF,TGCAGTGCTAGTTATACCGGGACAGGGGGAAACCAGCCCCAGCATTTT
TRBD1,TRBV7-6,NA,TRBJ1-2,CASSKGQGDNYGYTF,TGTGCCAGCAGCAAAGGACAGGGGGACAACTATGGCTACACCTTC
NA,TRBV7-2,NA,TRBJ1-2,CASSLPGVGYTF,TGTGCCAGCAGCTTACCAGGGGTCGGCTACACCTTC
NA,TRBV5-4,NA,TRBJ1-2,CASSSGQTPYGYTF,TGTGCCAGCAGCTCAGGACAAACTCCTTATGGCTACACCTTC
TRBD2,TRBV27,many,TRBJ2-2,CASIQRGGPNTGELFF,TGTGCCAGCATCCAGCGGGGGGGACCGAACACCGGGGAGCTGTTTTTT
NA,TRBV3-1/TRBV3-2,NA,TRBJ1-3,CASSRSGVSGNTIYF,TGTGCCAGCAGCCGATCAGGGGTGTCTGGAAACACCATATATTTT
NA,TRBV18,NA,TRBJ2-7,CASSPNRAPSYEQYF,TGTGCCAGCTCACCGAACAGGGCACCCTCCTACGAGCAGTACTTC
TRBD2,TRBV5-1,NA,TRBJ2-7,CASSPRTSGGAREQYF,TGCGCCAGCAGCCCCCGGACTAGCGGGGGGGCAAGGGAGCAGTACTTC
TRBD1,TRBV4-3,NA,TRBJ2-4,CASSQVLTGGKNIQYF,TGCGCCAGCAGCCAAGTTTTAACAGGGGGCAAAAACATTCAGTACTTC
NA,TRBV6-5,NA,TRBJ2-1,CASRGGLGEQFF,TGTGCCAGCAGAGGGGGTTTGGGTGAGCAGTTCTTC
NA,TRBV7-2,NA,TRBJ2-1,CASSLQGNEQFF,TGTGCCAGCAGCCTTCAGGGAAATGAGCAGTTCTTC
TRBD2,TRBV2,NA,TRBJ2-7,CATASSGVSYEQYF,TGTGCCACCGCATCTAGCGGGGTTTCCTACGAGCAGTACTTC
NA,TRBV24-1,NA,TRBJ1-1,CATSDPTTGNTEAFF,TGTGCCACCAGTGATCCAACGACAGGGAACACTGAAGCTTTCTTT